This T cell receptor beta chain is from a study of blood T cell repertoires in COVID-19. V lost 4 bases and J lost 6; bases outside the gene matches: 5. Germline V gene data show CDR1 as MNHEY and CDR2 as SVGAGI. This CDR3 region has 16 residues. Sequenced by immunoSEQ multiplex PCR; TCRdb stores in-frame clones only, minus some. Of 200,000 to 300,000 clones detected, around nine tenths appear once; the ten largest clones hold approximately 2.4%. The sequence derives from a woman between 18 and 30 years old who had recovered from COVID-19. The sample was PBMCs or T cells enriched from blood (not recorded which). The chain has TRBV6-5 and TRBJ2-1; 14 bases map to TRBD2. For the CDR3, the DNA is TGTGCCAGCAGTTGGGGGACTAGCGGGAGTTTCAATGAGCAGTTCTTC. Protein: CASSWGTSGSFNEQFF.